A selection of T cell receptor beta chains follows, all from one sample in a study of blood T cells in healthy people across ages. TCRdb independently ran MiXCR on the 5' RACE reads; one entry per CDR3 protein. The data show roughly 1.7 million distinct CDR3 sequences, about 31% seen once. The specimen was blood. The source of these receptors is a woman in her twenties or thirties in good health. The conserved cysteine and the conserved F or W are not part of the CDR3 here. Not all rows give a size; the values are once, few, many and, for expanded clones, a class.

clone_size | j_call | v_call | cdr3_aa
once | TRBJ1-2 | TRBV6-6 | ANSYSGGGYGYT
NA | TRBJ2-5 | TRBV6-5 | ASSYLASLRRETQY
few | TRBJ2-6 | TRBV27 | ASRRSGGFGANVLT
few | TRBJ1-2 | TRBV2 | ASRVRSDYGYT
few | TRBJ2-7 | TRBV9 | ASSLGDYNYEQY
NA | TRBJ1-5 | TRBV20-1 | SATSTSNQPQH
few | TRBJ2-7 | TRBV6-1 | ASSEMWELTYEQY
NA | TRBJ2-5 | TRBV21-1 | ASSKEVQETQY
NA | TRBJ1-6 | TRBV12-3/TRBV12-4 | ASSQGAGSYNSPLH
few | TRBJ2-5 | TRBV4-2 | ASSQEKRTSGGETQY
few | TRBJ1-1 | TRBV27 | ASSSTHIVVKAF